This TCR beta chain was retrieved from a study of blood T cell repertoires in COVID-19. Germline V CDR1 and CDR2: SGHDT, YYEEEE. This CDR3 spans 17 amino acids. With V trimmed by 4 bases and J by 3 bases, 13 bases remained unmatched. Measured with immunoSEQ multiplex PCR; TCRdb has only the in-frame clones, and not every one. Among hundreds of thousands of clones, around 84% were seen once, and the ten largest hold about 5%. The chain has TRBV5-6 and TRBJ2-3, with 8 bases identical to TRBD1. The sequenced material came from PBMCs or T cells enriched from blood (not recorded which). The source is a man in his forties who had been exposed to COVID-19. CDR3 region: CASSPTTGQGGTDTQYF. The CDR3 coding sequence is TGTGCCAGCAGCCCCACGACCGGACAGGGCGGGACAGATACGCAGTATTTT.